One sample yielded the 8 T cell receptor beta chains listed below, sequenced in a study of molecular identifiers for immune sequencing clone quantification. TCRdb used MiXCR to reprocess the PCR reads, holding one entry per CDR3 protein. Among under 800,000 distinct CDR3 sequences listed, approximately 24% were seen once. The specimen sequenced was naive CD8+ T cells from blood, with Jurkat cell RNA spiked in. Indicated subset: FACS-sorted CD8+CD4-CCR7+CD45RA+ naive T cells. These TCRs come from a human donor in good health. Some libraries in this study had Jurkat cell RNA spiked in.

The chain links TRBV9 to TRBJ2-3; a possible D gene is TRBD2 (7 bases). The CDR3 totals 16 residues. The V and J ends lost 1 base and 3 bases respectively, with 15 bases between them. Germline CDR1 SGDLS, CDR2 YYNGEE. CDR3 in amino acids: CASSVRGRGSTDTQYF. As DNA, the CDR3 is TGTGCCAGCAGCGTAAGAGGGAGGGGGAGTACAGATACGCAGTATTTT.

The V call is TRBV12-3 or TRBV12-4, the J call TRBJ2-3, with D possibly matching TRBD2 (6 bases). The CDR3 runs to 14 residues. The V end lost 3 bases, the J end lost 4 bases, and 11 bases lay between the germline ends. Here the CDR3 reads CASSFGPSADTQYF. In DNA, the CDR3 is TGTGCCAGCAGTTTTGGACCTAGCGCAGATACGCAGTATTTT.

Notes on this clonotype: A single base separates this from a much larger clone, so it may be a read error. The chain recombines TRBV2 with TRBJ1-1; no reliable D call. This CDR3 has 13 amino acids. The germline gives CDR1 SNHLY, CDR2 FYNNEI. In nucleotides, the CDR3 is TGTGCCAGCATCACACCGTTGAACACTAAAGCTTTCTTT. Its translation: CASITPLNTKAFF.

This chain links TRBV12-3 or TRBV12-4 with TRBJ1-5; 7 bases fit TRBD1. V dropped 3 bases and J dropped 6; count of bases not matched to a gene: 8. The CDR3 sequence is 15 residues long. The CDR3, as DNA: TGTGCCAGCAGTTTGCCCCGGGACAGTGGTCAGCCCCAGCATTTT. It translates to CASSLPRDSGQPQHF.

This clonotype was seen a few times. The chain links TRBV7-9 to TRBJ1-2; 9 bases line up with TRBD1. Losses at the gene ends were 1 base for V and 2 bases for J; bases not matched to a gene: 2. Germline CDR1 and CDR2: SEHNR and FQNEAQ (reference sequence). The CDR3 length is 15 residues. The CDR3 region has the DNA TGTGCCAGCAGCTTAGTACAGGGGGCCAACTATGGCTACACCTTC. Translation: CASSLVQGANYGYTF. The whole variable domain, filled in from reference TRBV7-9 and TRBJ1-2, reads DTGVSQNPRHKITKRGQNVTFRCDPISEHNRLYWYRQTLGQGPEFLTYFQNEAQLEKSRLLSDRFSAERPKGSFSTLEIQRTEQGDSAMYLCASSLVQGANYGYTFGSGTRLTVV.

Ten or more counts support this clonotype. The CDR3 DNA sequence: TGTGCCAGCAGTTACGGGGGAGTAGGCACTGAAGCTTTCTTT. Its protein product is CASSYGGVGTEAFF. The chain uses TRBV6-2 or TRBV6-3 and TRBJ1-1; a weak D match, TRBD1 (5 bases). The CDR3 runs 14 residues. Germline loops: CDR1 MNHEY, CDR2 SVGEGT. Trimming removed 2 bases from V and 4 bases from J, with 11 bases in between.

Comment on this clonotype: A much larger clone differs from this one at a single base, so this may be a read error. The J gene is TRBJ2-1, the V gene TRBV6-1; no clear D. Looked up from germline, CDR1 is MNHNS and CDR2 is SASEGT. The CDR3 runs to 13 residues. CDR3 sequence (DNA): TGTGCCAGCCTTGCTGACTCCTACAATAAGCAGTTCTTC. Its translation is CASLADSYNKQFF.

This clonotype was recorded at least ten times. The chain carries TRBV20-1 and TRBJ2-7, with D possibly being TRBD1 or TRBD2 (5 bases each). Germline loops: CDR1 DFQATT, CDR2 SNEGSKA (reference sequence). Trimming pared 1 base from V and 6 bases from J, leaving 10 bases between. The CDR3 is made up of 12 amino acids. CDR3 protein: CSARGLGTEQYF. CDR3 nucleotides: TGCAGTGCTAGAGGGCTTGGGACCGAGCAGTACTTC.